This T cell receptor beta chain was found in a study of blood T cell repertoires in COVID-19. Study details: Researchers got acute and convalescent COVID-19 samples from the United States, Italy and Spain.

Germline V gene sequence: CDR1 SQVTM, CDR2 ANQGSEA. The CDR3 loop spans 14 amino acids. V was pared by 1 base and J by 1 base, with 10 bases between. Sequencing used immunoSEQ multiplex PCR; TCRdb keeps in-frame clones, though not all of them. The sample records a few hundred thousand clones, roughly nine tenths being singletons. J is TRBJ1-1 and V is TRBV29-1; perhaps TRBD1 as D (6 bases). This receptor was obtained from a woman in her sixties or seventies with COVID-19, enrolled during active disease. Sequencing used peripheral blood. The CDR3 DNA sequence: TGCAGCGTTGAAGGGACAGTAACGAACACTGAAGCTTTCTTT. This codes for CSVEGTVTNTEAFF.